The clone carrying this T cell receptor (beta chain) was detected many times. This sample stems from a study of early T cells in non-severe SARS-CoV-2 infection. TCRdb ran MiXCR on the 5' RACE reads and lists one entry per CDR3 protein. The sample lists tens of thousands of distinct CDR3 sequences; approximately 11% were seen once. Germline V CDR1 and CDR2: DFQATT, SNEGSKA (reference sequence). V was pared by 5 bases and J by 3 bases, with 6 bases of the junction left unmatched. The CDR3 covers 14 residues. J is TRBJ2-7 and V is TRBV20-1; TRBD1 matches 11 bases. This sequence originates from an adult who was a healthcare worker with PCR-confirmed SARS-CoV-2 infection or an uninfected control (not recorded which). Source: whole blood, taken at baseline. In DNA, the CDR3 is TGCAGTGCTGGGCAGGGGACAGGGGGCTACGAGCAGTACTTC. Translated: CSAGQGTGGYEQYF.